This T cell receptor (beta chain) was identified in a study of molecular identifiers for immune sequencing clone quantification. Findings of the study overall: Highly expanded clones may be undercounted when identical TCR molecules share barcodes.

With regard to this clonotype: Its antigen is currently unknown.

CD8+CD4-CCR7+CD45RA+ cells were sorted as naive CD8 T cells. Via MiXCR, TCRdb re-called the PCR reads, giving one row per CDR3 protein. The sample has around 470,000 distinct CDR3 sequences, about a quarter seen once; the top ten hold under 0.85%. The source is a human donor in good health. Some libraries in this study had Jurkat cell RNA spiked in. Sequencing was done on a sample of naive CD8+ T cells from blood, with Jurkat cell RNA spiked in. As to subset: FACS-sorted CD8+CD4-CCR7+CD45RA+ naive T cells.

CDR3 residues: CASSRPLGGRPYEQYF. The CDR3, as DNA: TGTGCCAGCAGCCGCCCCCTCGGGGGGAGGCCCTACGAGCAGTACTTC. This chain uses TRBV7-9 with TRBJ2-7; TRBD2 matches at 7 bases. Per germline, CDR1 SEHNR and CDR2 FQNEAQ (reference sequence). V trimming: 5 bases; J trimming: 2 bases; junction bases outside the gene matches: 12. This CDR3 has 16 amino acids.